This TCR beta chain is from a study of shared clonotypes between healthy human individuals. Findings and caveats of the study: The authors sampled blood alone, and tissue repertoires likely differ.

The CD4+ fraction was divided into a CD45RA+ naive subset and a CD45RA-negative memory subset. CDR3 size: 13 residues. V lost 7 bases and J lost 1, with 10 bases in between. The germline V gene has CDR1 SQVTM and CDR2 ANQGSEA. Sequencing was at deep level. The table came from immunoSEQ multiplex PCR; TCRdb's copy has only in-frame clones and leaves some out. The sample includes approximately 2.5 million clones, roughly 93% of them seen just once. Note on this clone: The target antigen is unknown.

Sequencing was performed on naive CD4+ T cells from PBMCs. Subset indicated: CD45RA+ positively selected. The chain uses TRBV29-1 and TRBJ1-4; a weak D match, TRBD1 (6 bases). This TCR came from a man between 18 and 29 years old in good health. Some clones in this sample may be carry-over from other donors' samples. CDR3 sequence (DNA): TGCAGCGCCCAGGGGATAACTAATGAAAAACTGTTTTTT. It specifies CSAQGITNEKLFF.